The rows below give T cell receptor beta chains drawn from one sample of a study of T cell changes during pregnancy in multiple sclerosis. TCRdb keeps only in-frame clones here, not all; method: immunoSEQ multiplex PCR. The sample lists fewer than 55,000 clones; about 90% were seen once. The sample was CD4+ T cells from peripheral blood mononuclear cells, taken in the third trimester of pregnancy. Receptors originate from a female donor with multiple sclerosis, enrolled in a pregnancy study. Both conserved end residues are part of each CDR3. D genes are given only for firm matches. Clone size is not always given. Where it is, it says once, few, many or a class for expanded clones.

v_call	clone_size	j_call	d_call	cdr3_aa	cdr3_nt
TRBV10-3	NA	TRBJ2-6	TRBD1	CAIKDRVGASGANVLTF	TGTGCCATCAAGGACAGGGTAGGGGCCTCGGGGGCCAACGTCCTGACTTTC
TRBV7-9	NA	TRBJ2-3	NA	CASSLAGPTDTQYF	TGTGCCAGCAGCTTAGCTGGCCCCACAGATACGCAGTATTTT
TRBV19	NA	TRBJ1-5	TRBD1	CASSIGTGGYQPQHF	TGTGCCAGTAGTATCGGGACAGGGGGCTATCAGCCCCAGCATTTT
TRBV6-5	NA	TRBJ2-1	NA	CASSYVYSSYNEQFF	TGTGCCAGCAGTTACGTGTACAGCTCCTACAATGAGCAGTTCTTC
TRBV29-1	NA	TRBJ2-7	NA	CSVKRGYEQYF	TGCAGCGTCAAACGGGGTTACGAGCAGTACTTC
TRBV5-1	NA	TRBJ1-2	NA	CASSLAEDRGYTF	TGCGCCAGCAGCTTGGCCGAAGATAGAGGCTACACCTTC
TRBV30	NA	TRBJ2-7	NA	CAWSRVSYEQYF	TGTGCCTGGAGTCGTGTTTCGTACGAGCAGTACTTC
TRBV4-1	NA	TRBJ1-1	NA	CASEGPDGGEAFF	TGCGCCAGCGAAGGACCGGACGGGGGGGAAGCTTTCTTT
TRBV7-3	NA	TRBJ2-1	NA	CASSLDVRGEQFF	TGTGCCAGCAGCTTAGACGTACGGGGTGAGCAGTTCTTC
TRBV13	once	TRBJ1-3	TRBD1	CASSQGQYGNTIYF	TGTGCCAGCAGCCAGGGACAGTATGGAAACACCATATATTTT
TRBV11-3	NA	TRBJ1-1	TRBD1	CASSLPRTGMNTEAFF	TGTGCCAGCAGCTTACCCCGGACAGGGATGAACACTGAAGCTTTCTTT
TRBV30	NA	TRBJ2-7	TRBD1	CAWSGGQGTPEQYF	TGTGCCTGGAGTGGGGGACAGGGGACTCCCGAGCAGTACTTC
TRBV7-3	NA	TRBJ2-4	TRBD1	CASSFTRTGGDGAKNIQYF	TGTGCCAGCAGCTTCACCCGGACAGGGGGCGACGGAGCCAAAAACATTCAGTACTTC
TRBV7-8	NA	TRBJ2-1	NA	CASSLAGYEQFF	TGTGCCAGCAGCTTAGCCGGGTATGAGCAGTTCTTC
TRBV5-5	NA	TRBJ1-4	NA	CASSETGTRGEKLFF	TGTGCCAGCAGCGAGACCGGGACCAGGGGCGAAAAACTGTTTTTT
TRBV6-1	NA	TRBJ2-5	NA	CASSEASLGETQYF	TGTGCCAGCAGTGAAGCGAGCCTCGGAGAGACCCAGTACTTC
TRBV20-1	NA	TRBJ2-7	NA	CSAGRGYEQYF	TGCAGTGCTGGGCGGGGCTACGAGCAGTACTTC
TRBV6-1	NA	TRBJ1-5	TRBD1	CASSEGAQGVGPRAQHF	TGTGCCAGCAGTGAAGGGGCACAGGGGGTCGGGCCCAGGGCCCAGCATTTT
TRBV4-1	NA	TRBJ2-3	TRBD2	CASSNPGVAGVGDTQYF	TGCGCCAGCAGCAACCCCGGGGTAGCGGGGGTGGGAGATACGCAGTATTTT